A selection of T cell receptor beta chains follows, all from one sample in a study of CD8 T cells in Susac syndrome. One entry per CDR3 protein results from TCRdb running MiXCR on the immunoSEQ multiplex PCR reads. The data hold 150,000 to 200,000 distinct CDR3 sequences, with 94% observed a single time. Sequenced input: CD4+ T cells from PBMCs. The receptors shown here come from a human donor with multiple sclerosis. The CDR3 runs from the conserved cysteine through the conserved F or W. Fields, in order: clone size, CDR3 length, J gene, D gene, V gene, CDR3 DNA, CDR3 protein. D genes are given only for firm matches. Only some rows state a clone size, as once, few, many or a class for expanded clones.

size: .; length: 18; J: TRBJ2-7; D: .; V: TRBV19; DNA: TGTGCCAGTAGTATAGTTACACGGCGCAGGGGACACCTATACGAGCAGTACTTC; CDR3: CASSIVTRRRGHLYEQYF
size: .; length: 13; J: TRBJ1-2; D: .; V: TRBV10-3; DNA: TGTGCCATCAGTGATTCCGTTCCTACCGGCTACACCTTC; CDR3: CAISDSVPTGYTF
size: .; length: 16; J: TRBJ2-2; D: TRBD1; V: TRBV5-1; DNA: TGCGCCAGCAGCTCTATTCCGGGACAGTTGGCCGGGGAGCTGTTTTTT; CDR3: CASSSIPGQLAGELFF
size: .; length: 14; J: TRBJ1-2; D: .; V: TRBV29-1; DNA: TGCAGCGTTGATGACCCTCCGCATATTGATGGCTACACCTTC; CDR3: CSVDDPPHIDGYTF
size: .; length: 13; J: TRBJ2-7; D: TRBD2; V: TRBV20-1; DNA: TGCAGTGTTGGACTAGCGGGAGACCACGAGCAGTACTTC; CDR3: CSVGLAGDHEQYF
size: .; length: 15; J: TRBJ2-2; D: .; V: TRBV19; DNA: TGTGCCAGTAGTATTGGCAGGGCGGACACCGGGGAGCTGTTTTTT; CDR3: CASSIGRADTGELFF
size: .; length: 15; J: TRBJ2-1; D: TRBD2; V: TRBV28; DNA: TGTGCCAGCACCTGGGGACTAGCGGGAGTCAATGAGCAGTTCTTC; CDR3: CASTWGLAGVNEQFF
size: .; length: 14; J: TRBJ1-1; D: .; V: TRBV6-5; DNA: TGTGCCAGCAGCCGTGGAGGCGGTAACACTGAAGCTTTCTTT; CDR3: CASSRGGGNTEAFF
size: .; length: 13; J: TRBJ2-6; D: .; V: TRBV3-1; DNA: TGTGCCACCCAGGTTTCTGGGGCCAACGTCCTGACTTTC; CDR3: CATQVSGANVLTF
size: once; length: 14; J: TRBJ1-5; D: TRBD1; V: TRBV20-1; DNA: TGCAGTGCCGGAGGGGGCTCGAGCAATCAGCCCCAGCATTTT; CDR3: CSAGGGSSNQPQHF
size: .; length: 13; J: TRBJ2-3; D: .; V: TRBV24-1; DNA: TGTGCCACCAGTGCGCAGGTCACAGATACGCAGTATTTT; CDR3: CATSAQVTDTQYF
size: .; length: 14; J: TRBJ2-1; D: .; V: TRBV19; DNA: TGTGCCAGTAATAGGCAGAACTCCTACAATGAGCAGTTCTTC; CDR3: CASNRQNSYNEQFF
size: once; length: 12; J: TRBJ1-2; D: .; V: TRBV30; DNA: TGTGCCTGGAGTTGGCAGAGCAATGGCTACACCTTC; CDR3: CAWSWQSNGYTF
size: .; length: 16; J: TRBJ2-2; D: .; V: TRBV30; DNA: TGTGCCTGGAGTGAATACCGAGGGGGGAGCACCGGGGAGCTGTTTTTT; CDR3: CAWSEYRGGSTGELFF
size: .; length: 14; J: TRBJ1-2; D: .; V: TRBV2; DNA: TGTGCCAGCAGTGACTATACAGGGATCGGTGGCTACACCTTC; CDR3: CASSDYTGIGGYTF
size: .; length: 14; J: TRBJ2-3; D: .; V: TRBV5-1; DNA: TGCGCCAGCAGCTTGAACGGGGACACAGATACGCAGTATTTT; CDR3: CASSLNGDTDTQYF
size: .; length: 13; J: TRBJ2-5; D: TRBD2; V: TRBV10-2; DNA: TGCGCCAGCAGTGACCTAGCGGGAGAGACCCAGTACTTC; CDR3: CASSDLAGETQYF
size: .; length: 19; J: TRBJ2-5; D: TRBD2; V: TRBV9; DNA: TGTGCCAGCAGCGTAAGGGGGGGACTAGCGGGAGGGTTACAAGAGACCCAGTACTTC; CDR3: CASSVRGGLAGGLQETQYF
size: .; length: 13; J: TRBJ1-1; D: .; V: TRBV30; DNA: TGTGCCTGGAGTTACGCCGGGAGCACTGAAGCTTTCTTT; CDR3: CAWSYAGSTEAFF
size: .; length: 13; J: TRBJ2-2; D: TRBD1; V: TRBV2; DNA: TGTGCCAGCGGGACAGGGGCGACCGGGGAGCTGTTTTTT; CDR3: CASGTGATGELFF
size: .; length: 15; J: TRBJ2-1; D: TRBD2; V: TRBV20-1; DNA: TGCAGTGCTTCAAGCGGGAGGAGAATATACAATGAGCAGTTCTTC; CDR3: CSASSGRRIYNEQFF
size: .; length: 15; J: TRBJ1-1; D: TRBD1; V: TRBV27; DNA: TGTGCCAGCAGTCTGCGGGACAGGAGAAACACTGAAGCTTTCTTT; CDR3: CASSLRDRRNTEAFF
size: .; length: 12; J: TRBJ1-4; D: .; V: TRBV28; DNA: TGTGCCAGCACCTCCGGAGGGGAAAAACTGTTTTTT; CDR3: CASTSGGEKLFF
size: .; length: 16; J: TRBJ1-4; D: TRBD1; V: TRBV7-2; DNA: TGTGCCAGCAGCGTAAACCCGACAGGGGGAGGCGAAAAACTGTTTTTT; CDR3: CASSVNPTGGGEKLFF
size: once; length: 14; J: TRBJ1-2; D: .; V: TRBV7-8; DNA: TGTGCCAGCAGCCTGGATCGAACAAACTATGGCTACACCTTC; CDR3: CASSLDRTNYGYTF
size: .; length: 16; J: TRBJ2-3; D: TRBD2; V: TRBV11-3; DNA: TGTGCCAGCAGCTACGAGGGGAGCGGGAGCAAAGATACGCAGTATTTT; CDR3: CASSYEGSGSKDTQYF
size: .; length: 14; J: TRBJ2-5; D: .; V: TRBV6-2/TRBV6-3; DNA: TGTGCCAGCACCAGGACGTGGCGGGCAGAGACCCAGTACTTC; CDR3: CASTRTWRAETQYF
size: .; length: 20; J: TRBJ1-1; D: TRBD1; V: TRBV11-1; DNA: TGTGCCAGCAGCTTTAGTTTAATAAGGGACAGGCTTATTACAAACACTGAAGCTTTCTTT; CDR3: CASSFSLIRDRLITNTEAFF
size: .; length: 13; J: TRBJ2-3; D: TRBD1; V: TRBV6-1; DNA: TGTGCCACCCAAGACAGGGGGTCTAATACGCAGTATTTT; CDR3: CATQDRGSNTQYF
size: .; length: 14; J: TRBJ2-7; D: TRBD2; V: TRBV30; DNA: TGTGCCTGGAGTTCTAGCGGTTACTCCTACGAGCAGTACTTC; CDR3: CAWSSSGYSYEQYF
size: .; length: 13; J: TRBJ2-5; D: .; V: TRBV18; DNA: TGTGCCAGCTCACCACAGTGGGGAGAGACCCAGTACTTC; CDR3: CASSPQWGETQYF
size: .; length: 12; J: TRBJ2-3; D: .; V: TRBV5-1; DNA: TGCGCCAGCACGGGGGGCACAGATACGCAGTATTTT; CDR3: CASTGGTDTQYF
size: .; length: 15; J: TRBJ1-2; D: .; V: TRBV12-3/TRBV12-4; DNA: TGTGCCAGCAGTAAAGTACCCTTGTATGAGTATGGCTACACCTTC; CDR3: CASSKVPLYEYGYTF
size: .; length: 13; J: TRBJ2-5; D: .; V: TRBV7-9; DNA: TGTGCCAGCATAGGAGCGGTTCAAGAGACCCAGTACTTC; CDR3: CASIGAVQETQYF